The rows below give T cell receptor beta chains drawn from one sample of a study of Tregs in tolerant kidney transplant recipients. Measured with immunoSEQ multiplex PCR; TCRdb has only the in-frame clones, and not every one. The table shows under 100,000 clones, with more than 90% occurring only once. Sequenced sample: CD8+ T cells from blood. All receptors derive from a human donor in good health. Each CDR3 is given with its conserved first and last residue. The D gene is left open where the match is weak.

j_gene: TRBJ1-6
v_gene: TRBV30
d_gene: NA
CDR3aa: CAWNRGRSYNSPLHF
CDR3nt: TGTGCCTGGAACCGCGGGCGCTCCTATAATTCACCCCTCCACTTT

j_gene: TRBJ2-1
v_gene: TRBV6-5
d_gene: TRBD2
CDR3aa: CASSYGTSVNEQFF
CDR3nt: TGTGCCAGCAGCTACGGGACTAGCGTCAATGAGCAGTTCTTC

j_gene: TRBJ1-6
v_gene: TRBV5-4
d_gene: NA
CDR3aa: CASSMSHNSPLHF
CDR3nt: TGTGCCAGCAGCATGAGTCATAATTCACCCCTCCACTTT

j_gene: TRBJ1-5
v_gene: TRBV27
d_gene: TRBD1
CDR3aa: CASGGTGGLSQHF
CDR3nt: TGTGCCAGCGGCGGGACAGGGGGCTTGTCCCAGCATTTT

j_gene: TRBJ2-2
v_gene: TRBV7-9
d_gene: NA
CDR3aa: CASSLDLGKNTGELFF
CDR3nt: TGTGCCAGCAGCTTAGATCTGGGGAAGAACACCGGGGAGCTGTTTTTT

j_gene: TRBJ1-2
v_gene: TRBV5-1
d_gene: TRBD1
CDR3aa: CASSLSGRTGANGYTF
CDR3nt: TGCGCCAGCAGCCTGTCGGGCCGGACAGGGGCAAATGGCTACACCTTC

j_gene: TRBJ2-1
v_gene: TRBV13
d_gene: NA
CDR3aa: CASSLDPGGGRAGDNEQFF
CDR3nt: TGTGCCAGCAGCTTAGACCCGGGGGGCGGGAGAGCCGGGGACAATGAGCAGTTCTTC

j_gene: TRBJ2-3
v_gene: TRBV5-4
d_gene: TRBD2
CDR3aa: CASSYLAGAAGTQYF
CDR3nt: TGTGCCAGCAGTTACCTAGCGGGAGCCGCCGGTACGCAGTATTTT

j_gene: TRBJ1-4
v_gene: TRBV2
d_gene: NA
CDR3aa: CASSDLAGTNEKLFF
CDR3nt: TGTGCCAGCAGTGATTTGGCGGGGACTAATGAAAAACTGTTTTTT

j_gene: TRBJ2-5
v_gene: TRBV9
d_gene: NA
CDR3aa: CASSVDLVSHQETQYF
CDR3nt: TGTGCCAGCAGCGTAGATTTAGTAAGTCATCAAGAGACCCAGTACTTC

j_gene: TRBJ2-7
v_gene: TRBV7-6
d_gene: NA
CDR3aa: CASSLALDEQYF
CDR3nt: TGTGCCAGCAGCTTAGCCCTCGACGAGCAGTACTTC

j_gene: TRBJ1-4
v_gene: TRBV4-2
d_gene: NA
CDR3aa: CASSQGVGRSEKLFF
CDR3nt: TGTGCCAGCAGCCAAGGCGTGGGCAGGAGTGAAAAACTGTTTTTT

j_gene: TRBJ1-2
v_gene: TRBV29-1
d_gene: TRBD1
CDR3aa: CSVDFGTGPNYGYTF
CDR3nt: TGCAGCGTTGACTTTGGGACAGGACCTAACTATGGCTACACCTTC

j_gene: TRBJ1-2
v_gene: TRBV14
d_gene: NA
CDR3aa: CASSQGEPMVGYGYTF
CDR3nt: TGTGCCAGCAGCCAGGGAGAGCCCATGGTAGGCTATGGCTACACCTTC

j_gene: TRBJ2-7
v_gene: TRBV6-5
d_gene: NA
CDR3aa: CASSYDPGYEQYF
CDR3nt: TGTGCCAGCAGTTACGACCCCGGGTACGAGCAGTACTTC

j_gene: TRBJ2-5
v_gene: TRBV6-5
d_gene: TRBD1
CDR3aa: CASSPQGVQETQYF
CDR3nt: TGTGCCAGCAGTCCCCAGGGGGTCCAAGAGACCCAGTACTTC